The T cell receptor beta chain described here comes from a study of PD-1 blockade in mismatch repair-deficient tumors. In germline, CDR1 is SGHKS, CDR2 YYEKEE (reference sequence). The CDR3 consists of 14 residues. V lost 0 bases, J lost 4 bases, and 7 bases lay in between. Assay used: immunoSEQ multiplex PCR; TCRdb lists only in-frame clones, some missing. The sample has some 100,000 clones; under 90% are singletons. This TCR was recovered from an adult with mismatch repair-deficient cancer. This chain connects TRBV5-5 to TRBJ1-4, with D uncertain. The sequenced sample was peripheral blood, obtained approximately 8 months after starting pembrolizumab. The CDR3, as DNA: TGTGCCAGCAGCTTGGCGTCAGATAATGAAAAACTGTTTTTT. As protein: CASSLASDNEKLFF.